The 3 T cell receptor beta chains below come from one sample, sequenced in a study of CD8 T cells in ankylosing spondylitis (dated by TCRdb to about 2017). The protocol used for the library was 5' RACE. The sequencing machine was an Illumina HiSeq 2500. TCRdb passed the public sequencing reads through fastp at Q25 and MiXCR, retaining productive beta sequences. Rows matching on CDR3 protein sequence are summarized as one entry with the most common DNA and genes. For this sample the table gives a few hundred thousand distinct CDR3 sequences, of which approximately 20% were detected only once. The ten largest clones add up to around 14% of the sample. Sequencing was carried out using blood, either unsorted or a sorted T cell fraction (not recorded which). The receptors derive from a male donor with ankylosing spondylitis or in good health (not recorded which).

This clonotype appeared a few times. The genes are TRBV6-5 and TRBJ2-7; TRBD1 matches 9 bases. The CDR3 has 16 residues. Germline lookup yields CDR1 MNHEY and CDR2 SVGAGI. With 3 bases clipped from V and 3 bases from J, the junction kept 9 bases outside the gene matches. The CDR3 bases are TGTGCCAGCAGTTATTCCGGGACAGGGACTTACTACGAGCAGTACTTC. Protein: CASSYSGTGTYYEQYF.

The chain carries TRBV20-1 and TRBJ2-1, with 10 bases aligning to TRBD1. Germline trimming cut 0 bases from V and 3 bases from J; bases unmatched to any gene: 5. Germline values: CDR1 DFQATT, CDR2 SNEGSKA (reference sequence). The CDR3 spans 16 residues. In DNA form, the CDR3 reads TGCAGTGCTAGAGATCGGGACAGGGGACTCTACAATGAGCAGTTCTTC. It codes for CSARDRDRGLYNEQFF.

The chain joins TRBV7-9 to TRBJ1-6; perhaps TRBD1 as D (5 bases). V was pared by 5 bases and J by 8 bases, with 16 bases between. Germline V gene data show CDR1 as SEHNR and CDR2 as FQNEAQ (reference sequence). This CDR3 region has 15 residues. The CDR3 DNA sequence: TGTGCCAGCAGCCAACCGGGGGATGCCCATTCACCCCTCCACTTT. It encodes CASSQPGDAHSPLHF. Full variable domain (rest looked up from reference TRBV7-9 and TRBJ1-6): DTGVSQNPRHKITKRGQNVTFRCDPISEHNRLYWYRQTLGQGPEFLTYFQNEAQLEKSRLLSDRFSAERPKGSFSTLEIQRTEQGDSAMYLCASSQPGDAHSPLHFGNGTRLTVT.